The 27 T cell receptor beta chains below come from one sample, sequenced in a study of early T cells in non-severe SARS-CoV-2 infection. TCRdb re-called the 5' RACE reads through MiXCR, storing one row per CDR3 protein. The sample includes some 26,000 distinct CDR3 sequences, roughly 4.2% of them seen just once. The source material was whole blood. The receptors were gathered from an adult who was a healthcare worker with PCR-confirmed SARS-CoV-2 infection or an uninfected control (not recorded which).

This clonotype showed up many times. The chain combines TRBV6-4 with TRBJ2-3; the match to TRBD2 covers 9 bases. Germline V gives CDR1 MRHNA, CDR2 SNTAGT. The CDR3 is 15 amino acids. V lost 5 bases and J lost 4; bases outside the gene matches: 7. The CDR3 is CASSPSAGGPDTQYF. DNA for the CDR3: TGTGCCAGCAGTCCCTCGGCGGGGGGGCCAGATACGCAGTATTTT.

There are many counts of this clonotype. This rearrangement joins TRBV18 to TRBJ2-7, with 7 bases fitting TRBD1. The V and J ends lost 1 base and 6 bases, in that order; junction bases with no gene match: 3. CDR1 and CDR2 from the germline V gene are KGHSH and LQKENI. This CDR3 is 13 amino acids long. CDR3 amino acids: CASSPLAGGEQYF. CDR3 nucleotide sequence: TGTGCCAGCTCACCACTCGCAGGGGGCGAGCAGTACTTC.

The chain is built from TRBV20-1 and TRBJ2-4, with D maybe TRBD1 (6 bases). Germline assignment: CDR1 DFQATT and CDR2 SNEGSKA (reference sequence). V was cut by 5 bases and J by 9 bases, with 11 bases left in between. The CDR3 contains 11 residues. CDR3 in amino acids: CSASRGFIQYF. CDR3 in DNA: TGCAGTGCTTCCAGGGGCTTCATTCAGTACTTC.

This clonotype was counted ten times or more. The gene calls are TRBV13 and TRBJ1-1; D call uncertain. The CDR3 is 15 amino acids. Germline V gene lookup returns CDR1 PRHDT and CDR2 FYEKMQ (reference sequence). Trimming removed 6 bases at V and 0 bases at J, with 14 bases between. CDR3 nucleotides: TGTGCCAGCAGTCGTGATTGGGGTATGAACACTGAAGCTTTCTTT. It translates to CASSRDWGMNTEAFF.

There are many counts of this clonotype. The chain recombines TRBV5-1 with TRBJ2-2, with TRBD1 identical over 8 bases. The CDR3 extends over 15 amino acids. Germline V gene lookup returns CDR1 SGHRS and CDR2 YFSETQ. V shed 1 base, J shed 3 bases, and the junction held 2 bases outside the gene matches. CDR3 nucleotides: TGCGCCAGCAGCTTGCAGACAGGGGACACCGGGGAGCTGTTTTTT. This sequence encodes CASSLQTGDTGELFF.

Many counts were recorded for this clonotype. The gene calls are TRBV25-1 and TRBJ2-7; D may be TRBD1 (6 bases). Germline V gives CDR1 MGHDK, CDR2 SYGVNS. The CDR3 runs to 14 residues. Trimming stripped 4 bases from V and 5 bases from J, with 15 bases between. In DNA form, the CDR3 reads TGTGCCAGCAGTGCGTCCAGGGGATACAACGAGCAGTACTTC. This gives the protein CASSASRGYNEQYF.

This clonotype was seen a handful of times. The chain recombines TRBV6-2 or TRBV6-3 with TRBJ2-7; no clear D gene. This CDR3 comprises 12 residues. V was clipped by 5 bases and J by 0 bases, with 5 bases between them. In germline, CDR1 is MNHEY, CDR2 SVGEGT. The CDR3 protein is CASSQSSYEQYF. DNA for the CDR3: TGTGCCAGCAGTCAGAGCTCCTACGAGCAGTACTTC.

This clonotype occurred many times. V and J are TRBV12-3 or TRBV12-4 and TRBJ2-7; unclear D gene. V was shortened by 2 bases and J by 2 bases, with 13 bases between the two germline ends. The CDR3 consists of 15 residues. In nucleotides, the CDR3 is TGTGCCAGCAGTTTATTCGCAGTGCTACCCTACGAGCAGTACTTC. It is translated as CASSLFAVLPYEQYF.

This clonotype is labeled as medium-sized. The V gene is TRBV12-3 or TRBV12-4, the J gene TRBJ2-3; weak D call: TRBD1 (6 bases). The CDR3 is made up of 14 amino acids. V lost 6 bases, J lost 1 base, and 11 bases lay in between. CDR3 in DNA: TGTGCCAGCAGATACAGGGTTGGCACAGATACGCAGTATTTT. It specifies CASRYRVGTDTQYF.

As concerns this clonotype: Being one base from a much bigger clone, this may be a read error. This chain links TRBV27 with TRBJ1-1; D remains ambiguous. V lost 3 bases and J 3 bases, leaving 8 bases between the germline ends. The length of the CDR3 is 13 residues. Germline CDR1 is MNHEY and CDR2 is SMNVEV (reference sequence). The CDR3 DNA follows: TGTGCCAGCAGTTTCGGGAGGGACACTGAAGCTTTCTTT. It is translated as CASSFGRDTEAFF.

In this sample, this clonotype is medium-sized (0.01 to 0.1%). CDR3 in DNA: TGTGCCAGCAGTTCCAACGGACAGTTCTACGAGCAGTACTTC. Its protein product is CASSSNGQFYEQYF. The chain is built from TRBV12-3 or TRBV12-4 and TRBJ2-7, with a tentative D call TRBD1 (6 bases). The CDR3 runs to 14 residues. Between the trimmed V and J ends, which lost 4 bases and 3 bases, there was a span of 13 bases.

The chain carries TRBV28 and TRBJ2-6, with TRBD1 as a possible D gene (5 bases). CDR3 length: 12 residues. V lost 11 bases, J lost 2 bases, and 7 bases lay in between. The germline V gene has CDR1 MDHEN and CDR2 SYDVKM. CDR3 DNA: TGTGCCGCCAGGGCTGGGGCCAACGTCCTGACTTTC. Its protein is CAARAGANVLTF.

This clonotype was detected ten times or more. This chain links TRBV7-9 with TRBJ1-4, with 12 bases fitting TRBD1. Germline lookup yields CDR1 SEHNR and CDR2 FQNEAQ (reference sequence). V shed 5 bases and J 4 bases; nucleotides not matched to a gene: 11. The CDR3 extends over 18 amino acids. The CDR3 bases are TGTGCCAGCAGCCTTCGATCGGGACAGGGGGCGGATAATGAAAAACTGTTTTTT. This sequence encodes CASSLRSGQGADNEKLFF. The variable domain in full, completed from reference TRBV7-9 and TRBJ1-4, reads DTGVSQNPRHKITKRGQNVTFRCDPISEHNRLYWYRQTLGQGPEFLTYFQNEAQLEKSRLLSDRFSAERPKGSFSTLEIQRTEQGDSAMYLCASSLRSGQGADNEKLFFGSGTQLSVL.

The table lists this clonotype with many counts. The rearrangement links TRBV11-2 to TRBJ2-1; no clear D. CDR3 length: 13 residues. Germline V CDR1 and CDR2: SGHAT, FQNNGV. Trimming cost V 2 bases and J 4 bases, with 6 bases left between them. The CDR3 sequence: CASSLLRYNEQFF. Written as DNA, the CDR3 is TGTGCCAGCAGCTTACTACGATACAATGAGCAGTTCTTC. Filled out from reference TRBV11-2 and TRBJ2-1, the complete variable domain reads EAGVAQSPRYKIIEKRQSVAFWCNPISGHATLYWYQQILGQGPKLLIQFQNNGVVDDSQLPKDRFSAERLKGVDSTLKIQPAKLEDSAVYLCASSLLRYNEQFFGPGTRLTVL.

CDR3 sequence reads: CSARVRAGLTYEQYF. DNA for the CDR3: TGCAGTGCTAGAGTACGAGCGGGTCTTACCTACGAGCAGTACTTC. This chain connects TRBV20-1 to TRBJ2-7, with D possibly being TRBD2 (6 bases). The V gene's germline CDR1 is DFQATT and CDR2 SNEGSKA (reference sequence). This CDR3 comprises 15 residues. Trimming stripped 1 base from V and 2 bases from J, with 15 bases between.

This clonotype was seen repeatedly, ten times or more. The genes are TRBV18 and TRBJ2-2; D not resolved. The V gene's germline CDR1 is KGHSH and CDR2 LQKENI. The CDR3 totals 16 residues. Trimming left V 0 bases short and J 4 bases short, with 12 bases between. The CDR3 bases are TGTGCCAGCTCACCACCGTCGGCAGGCCTCACCGGGGAGCTGTTTTTT. Translating gives CASSPPSAGLTGELFF. The complete variable domain, with remaining parts taken from reference TRBV18 and TRBJ2-2, reads NAGVMQNPRHLVRRRGQEARLRCSPMKGHSHVYWYRQLPEEGLKFMVYLQKENIIDESGMPKERFSAEFPKEGPSILRIQQVVRGDSAAYFCASSPPSAGLTGELFFGEGSRLTVL.

There are many counts of this clonotype. The rearrangement joins TRBV2 to TRBJ2-7; D call uncertain. The CDR3 is 14 amino acids. CDR1 SNHLY and CDR2 FYNNEI come from the germline V gene. V lost 3 bases and J lost 0, with 9 bases in between. As DNA, the CDR3 is TGTGCCAGCAGTGACGATCCACCCTCCTACGAGCAGTACTTC. Translation: CASSDDPPSYEQYF.

At least ten counts were recorded for this clonotype. The genes are TRBV16 and TRBJ1-2, with D maybe TRBD1 (5 bases). V was clipped by 7 bases and J by 7 bases, with 19 bases between them. CDR3 length equals 14 residues. From germline, CDR1 is KGHSY and CDR2 FQNENV. The CDR3 DNA reads TGTGCCAGCACCCAGGGAGCGGCCGGTAGTGGCTACACCTTC. Its protein product is CASTQGAAGSGYTF.

This clonotype was seen ten or more times. The J gene is TRBJ1-2, the V gene TRBV20-1, with 9 bases aligning to TRBD1. The germline CDR1 and CDR2 sequences are DFQATT and SNEGSKA (reference sequence). V shed 3 bases, J shed 2 bases, and the junction held 4 bases outside the gene matches. The CDR3 loop spans 14 amino acids. CDR3 nucleotides: TGCAGTGCTAGTGGAGGACAGGGGAACTATGGCTACACCTTC. Its translation is CSASGGQGNYGYTF.

This clonotype was detected ten times or more. V and J are TRBV4-2 and TRBJ2-7; D call uncertain. V lost 1 base and J 2 bases, leaving 12 bases between the germline ends. The CDR3 spans 15 residues. Germline lookup yields CDR1 LGHNA and CDR2 YNFKEQ. The CDR3 region is CASSQGELPTYEQYF. The CDR3 nucleotides are TGTGCCAGCAGCCAAGGGGAACTTCCCACCTACGAGCAGTACTTC.

This clonotype was observed at least ten times. The CDR3 sequence: CASSTGGAGNQPQHF. CDR3 DNA sequence: TGTGCCAGCAGCACAGGGGGTGCAGGCAATCAGCCCCAGCATTTT. The chain couples TRBV5-6 to TRBJ1-5; 8 positions match TRBD1. The CDR3 is 15 residues long. Germline CDR1 reads SGHDT; CDR2 reads YYEEEE. With 4 bases clipped from V and 2 bases from J, the junction kept 5 bases outside the gene matches.

At least ten counts were recorded for this clonotype. CDR3 sequence reads: CSARDRSYTQYF. The CDR3 coding sequence is TGCAGTGCTAGAGATCGGTCCTATACGCAGTATTTT. V usage is TRBV20-1 and J usage is TRBJ2-3; no clear D gene. V was pared by 0 bases and J by 7 bases, with 8 bases between. Germline V CDR1 and CDR2: DFQATT, SNEGSKA (reference sequence). This CDR3 has 12 residues.

This clonotype was detected a few times. A much larger clone is a single base away; this may be a read error. The CDR3 DNA sequence: TGTGTCAGCAGTAGACTAGCGGGGAGCACAGATACGCAGTATTTT. Protein product: CVSSRLAGSTDTQYF. The gene calls are TRBV3-1 and TRBJ2-3; 11 nucleotides line up with TRBD2. This CDR3 comprises 15 residues. The germline CDR1 and CDR2 sequences are LGHDT and YNNKEL (reference sequence).

This clonotype occurred many times. The V gene is TRBV7-2, the J gene TRBJ2-7; D is uncertain. Trimming removed 6 bases at V and 3 bases at J, with 18 bases between. Germline CDR1 reads SGHTA; CDR2 reads FQGNSA. The CDR3 spans 15 residues. The chain's CDR3 is CASRRSGSPNYEQYF. In nucleotides, the CDR3 is TGTGCCAGCAGACGAAGTGGGTCCCCGAACTACGAGCAGTACTTC.

This clonotype was seen at least ten times. The chain links TRBV7-9 to TRBJ1-4, with D possibly matching TRBD1 (5 bases). The CDR3 consists of 15 residues. Between the trimmed V and J ends, which lost 4 bases and 6 bases, there was a span of 15 bases. CDR1 and CDR2 from the germline V gene are SEHNR and FQNEAQ (reference sequence). This CDR3 reads CASSSYRSEDEKLFF. CDR3 DNA: TGTGCCAGCAGCTCTTACAGGAGTGAGGATGAAAAACTGTTTTTT.

The rearrangement joins TRBV24-1 to TRBJ2-3; D ambiguous. V dropped 3 bases and J dropped 1 base, with 10 bases sitting between them. The CDR3 runs 15 residues. In germline, CDR1 is KGHDR, CDR2 SFDVKD. For the CDR3, the DNA is TGTGCCACCAGTGATACCTATGGTCGCACAGATACGCAGTATTTT. Its translation is CATSDTYGRTDTQYF.

This clonotype came up many times. The genes are TRBV9 and TRBJ1-2; D unclear. Between the trimmed V and J ends, which lost 0 bases and 3 bases, there was a span of 6 bases. CDR1 SGDLS and CDR2 YYNGEE come from the germline V gene. The CDR3 has 13 amino acids. In nucleotides, the CDR3 is TGTGCCAGCAGCGTAGACAGAGACTATGGCTACACCTTC. Its translation is CASSVDRDYGYTF.